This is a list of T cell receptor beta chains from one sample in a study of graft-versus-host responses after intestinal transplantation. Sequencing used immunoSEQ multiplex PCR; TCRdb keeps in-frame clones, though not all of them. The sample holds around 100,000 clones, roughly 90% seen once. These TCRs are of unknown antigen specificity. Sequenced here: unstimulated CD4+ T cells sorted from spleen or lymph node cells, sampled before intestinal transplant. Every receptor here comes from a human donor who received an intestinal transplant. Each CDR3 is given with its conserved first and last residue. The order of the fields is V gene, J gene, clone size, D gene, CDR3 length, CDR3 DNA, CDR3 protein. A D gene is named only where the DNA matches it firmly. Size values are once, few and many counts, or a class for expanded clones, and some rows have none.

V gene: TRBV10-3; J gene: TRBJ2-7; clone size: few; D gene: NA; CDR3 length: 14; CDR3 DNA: TGTGCCATCAGTGAGTCGAGGACCATCTACGAGCAGTACTTC; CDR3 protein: CAISESRTIYEQYF
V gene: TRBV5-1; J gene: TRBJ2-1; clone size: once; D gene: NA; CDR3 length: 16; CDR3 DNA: TGCGCCAGCAGCTTGGTGGCGGGAAGTTCCTACAATGAGCAGTTCTTC; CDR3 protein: CASSLVAGSSYNEQFF
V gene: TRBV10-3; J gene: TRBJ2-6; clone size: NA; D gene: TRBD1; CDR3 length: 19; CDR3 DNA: TGTGCCATCAACAGAGCCGGGACAGATCGTTTCTCTGGGGCCAACGTCCTGACTTTC; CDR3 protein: CAINRAGTDRFSGANVLTF
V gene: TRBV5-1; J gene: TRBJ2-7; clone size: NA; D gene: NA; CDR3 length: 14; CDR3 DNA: TGCGCCAGCAGGAAGGGGGGCCAAACCTACGAGCAGTACTTC; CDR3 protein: CASRKGGQTYEQYF
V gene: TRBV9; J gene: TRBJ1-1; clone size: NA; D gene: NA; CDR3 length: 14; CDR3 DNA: TGTGCCAGCAGCGAGGGCCCCGCTAACACTGAAGCTTTCTTT; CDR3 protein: CASSEGPANTEAFF
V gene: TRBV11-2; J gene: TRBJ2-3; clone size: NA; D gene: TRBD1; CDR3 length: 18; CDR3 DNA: TGTGCCAGCAGCTTATTCCTTCCGGGACAGTCTAGCACAGATACGCAGTATTTT; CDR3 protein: CASSLFLPGQSSTDTQYF
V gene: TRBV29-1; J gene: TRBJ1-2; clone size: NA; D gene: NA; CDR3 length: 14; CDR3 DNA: TGCAGCGTTAGTAGGAGGGACACCCACTATGGCTACACCTTC; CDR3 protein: CSVSRRDTHYGYTF
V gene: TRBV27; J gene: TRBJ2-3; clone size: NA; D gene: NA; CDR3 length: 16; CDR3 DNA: TGTGCCAGCAGTTGGAGGTCTACATCTAGCACAGATACGCAGTATTTT; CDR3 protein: CASSWRSTSSTDTQYF
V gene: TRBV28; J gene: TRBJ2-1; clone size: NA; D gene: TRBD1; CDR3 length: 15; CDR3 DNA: TGTGCCAGCAGTTTATGGGACAGGGTTATTAATGAGCAGTTCTTC; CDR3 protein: CASSLWDRVINEQFF
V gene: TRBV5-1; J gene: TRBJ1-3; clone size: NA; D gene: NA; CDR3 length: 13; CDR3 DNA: TGCGCCAGCAGCTTTGAGCTTGGAAACACCATATATTTT; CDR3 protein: CASSFELGNTIYF
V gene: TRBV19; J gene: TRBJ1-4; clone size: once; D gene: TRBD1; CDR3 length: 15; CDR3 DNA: TGTGCCAGTAGTTCTGTGGGACAGGGTAATGAAAAACTGTTTTTT; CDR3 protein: CASSSVGQGNEKLFF
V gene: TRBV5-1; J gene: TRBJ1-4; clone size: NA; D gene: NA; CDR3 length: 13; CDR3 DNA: TGCGCCAGCAGCGACTTCCGTAATGAAAAACTGTTTTTT; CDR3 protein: CASSDFRNEKLFF
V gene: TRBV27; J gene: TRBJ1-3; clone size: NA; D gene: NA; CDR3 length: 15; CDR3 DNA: TGTGCCAGCAGTTTATACCCAGGGAGTGGAAACACCATATATTTT; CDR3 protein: CASSLYPGSGNTIYF
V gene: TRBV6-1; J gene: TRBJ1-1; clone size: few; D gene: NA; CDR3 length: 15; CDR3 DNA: TGTGCCAGCAGTGAACTCATCGGGTCGAGCACTGAAGCTTTCTTT; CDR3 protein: CASSELIGSSTEAFF
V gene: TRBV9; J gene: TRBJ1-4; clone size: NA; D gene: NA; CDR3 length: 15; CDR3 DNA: TGTGCCAGCAGCGTAGCCGGGGAGGGAAGGGAAAAACTGTTTTTT; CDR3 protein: CASSVAGEGREKLFF
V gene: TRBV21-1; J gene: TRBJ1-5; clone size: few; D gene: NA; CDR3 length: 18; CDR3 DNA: TGTGCCAGCAGCAAAGTAGGAAGGGCCGGGCCGGGGAATCAGCCCCAGCATTTT; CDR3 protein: CASSKVGRAGPGNQPQHF
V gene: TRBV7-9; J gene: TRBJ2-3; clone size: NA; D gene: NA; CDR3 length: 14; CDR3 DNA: TGTGCCAGCAGTCAGGGGACGCGCACAGATACGCAGTATTTT; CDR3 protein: CASSQGTRTDTQYF
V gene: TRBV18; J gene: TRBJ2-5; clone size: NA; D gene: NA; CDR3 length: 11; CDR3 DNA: TGTGCCAGCTCGTCTCAAGAGACCCAGTACTTC; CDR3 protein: CASSSQETQYF
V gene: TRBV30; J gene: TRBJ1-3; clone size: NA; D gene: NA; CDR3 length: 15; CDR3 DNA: TGTGCCTGGAGTGGGGTTGGATTCTCTGGAAACACCATATATTTT; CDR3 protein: CAWSGVGFSGNTIYF
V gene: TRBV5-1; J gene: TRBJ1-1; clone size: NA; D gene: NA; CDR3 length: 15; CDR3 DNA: TGCGCCAGCAACGCCCGGGGCCAGGGTGGGCCCGAAGCTTTCTTT; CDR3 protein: CASNARGQGGPEAFF
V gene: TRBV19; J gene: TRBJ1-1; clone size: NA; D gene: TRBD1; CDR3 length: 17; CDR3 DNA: TGTGCCAGTAGTATAGTACCGGGACAGGTTACTAACACTGAAGCTTTCTTT; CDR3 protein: CASSIVPGQVTNTEAFF
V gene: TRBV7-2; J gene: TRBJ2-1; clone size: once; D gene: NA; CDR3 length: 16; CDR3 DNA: TGTGCCAGCAGCTTATTTGCCGGGATTACCTACAATGAGCAGTTCTTC; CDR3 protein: CASSLFAGITYNEQFF
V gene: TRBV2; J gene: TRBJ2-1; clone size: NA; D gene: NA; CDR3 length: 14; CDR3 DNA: TGTGCCAGCAGAAAGGACAGTCGCCTCAATGGGCAGTTCTTC; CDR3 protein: CASRKDSRLNGQFF
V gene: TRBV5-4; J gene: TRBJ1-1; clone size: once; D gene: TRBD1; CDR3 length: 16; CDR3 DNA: TGTGCCAGCAGCGGACAGGGGGCGTATCGGAACACTGAAGCTTTCTTT; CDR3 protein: CASSGQGAYRNTEAFF
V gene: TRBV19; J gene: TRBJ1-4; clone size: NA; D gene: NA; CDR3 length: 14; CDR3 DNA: TGTGCCAGTAGCGGGGGGGCAACTAATGAAAAACTGTTTTTT; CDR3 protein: CASSGGATNEKLFF
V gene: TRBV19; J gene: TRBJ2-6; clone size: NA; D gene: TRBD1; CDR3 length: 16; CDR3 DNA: TGTGCCAGTAGCCGGGACAGGGGAGCTGGGGCCAACGTCCTGACTTTC; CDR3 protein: CASSRDRGAGANVLTF
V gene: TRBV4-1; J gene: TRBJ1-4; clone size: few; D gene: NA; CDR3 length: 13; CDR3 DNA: TGCGCCAGCAGTCAGGGGAGAGGGGAAAAACTGTTTTTT; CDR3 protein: CASSQGRGEKLFF
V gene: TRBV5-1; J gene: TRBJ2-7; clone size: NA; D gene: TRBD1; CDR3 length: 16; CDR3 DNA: TGCGCCAGCAGCTTTCTTCCGGGACAGGGGGCCGACGAGCAGTACTTC; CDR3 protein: CASSFLPGQGADEQYF
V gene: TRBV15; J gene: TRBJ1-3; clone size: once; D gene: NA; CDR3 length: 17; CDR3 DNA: TGTGCCACCAGCAGAGAGTTCTGGGGGTCCTCTGGAAACACCATATATTTT; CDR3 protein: CATSREFWGSSGNTIYF
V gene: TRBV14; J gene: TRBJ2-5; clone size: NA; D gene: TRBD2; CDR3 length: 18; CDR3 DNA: TGTGCCAGCAGCCAGGGGCTAGCGGGAGCCCGCTTTCAAGAGACCCAGTACTTC; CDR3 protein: CASSQGLAGARFQETQYF
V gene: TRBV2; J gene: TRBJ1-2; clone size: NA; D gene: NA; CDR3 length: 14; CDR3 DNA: TGTGCCAGCAGCGACCCGGACAGCGACTATGGCTACACCTTC; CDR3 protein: CASSDPDSDYGYTF
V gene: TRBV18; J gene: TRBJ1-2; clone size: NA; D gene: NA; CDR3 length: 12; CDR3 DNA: TGTGCCAGCTCACCTCCGCGTTACGGCTACACCTTC; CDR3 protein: CASSPPRYGYTF
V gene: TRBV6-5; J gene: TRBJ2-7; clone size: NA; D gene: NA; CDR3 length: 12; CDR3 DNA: TGTGCCAGCAGTGTAGGGCACTACGAGCAGTACTTC; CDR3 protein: CASSVGHYEQYF
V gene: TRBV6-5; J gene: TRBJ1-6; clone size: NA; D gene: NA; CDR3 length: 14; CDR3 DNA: TGTGCCAGCAGTGGACTTATCAGGGAATCACCCCTCCACTTT; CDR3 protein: CASSGLIRESPLHF
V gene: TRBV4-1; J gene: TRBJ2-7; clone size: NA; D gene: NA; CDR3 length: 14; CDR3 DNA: TGCGCCAGCAGCCAAGAGGTTAGGGGGGGGGAGCAGTACTTC; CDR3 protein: CASSQEVRGGEQYF
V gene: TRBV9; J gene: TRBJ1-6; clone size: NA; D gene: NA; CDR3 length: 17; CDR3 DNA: TGTGCCAGCAGCGTAGACGTCACCCCGGTGTATGGTTCACCCCTCCACTTT; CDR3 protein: CASSVDVTPVYGSPLHF
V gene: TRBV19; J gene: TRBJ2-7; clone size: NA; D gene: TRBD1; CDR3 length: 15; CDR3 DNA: TGTGCCAGTAGTATAGCCGGGACAGGGGGCCTCGAGCAGTACTTC; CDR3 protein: CASSIAGTGGLEQYF
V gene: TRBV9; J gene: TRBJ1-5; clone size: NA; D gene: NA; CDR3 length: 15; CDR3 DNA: TGTGCCAGCAGCGTAGGTCCCGATAGCAATCAGCCCCAGCATTTT; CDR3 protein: CASSVGPDSNQPQHF
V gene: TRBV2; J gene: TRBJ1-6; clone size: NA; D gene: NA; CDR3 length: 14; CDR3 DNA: TGTGCCAGCAGTCTTCAGGGGCAGAATTCACCCCTCCACTTT; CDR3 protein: CASSLQGQNSPLHF
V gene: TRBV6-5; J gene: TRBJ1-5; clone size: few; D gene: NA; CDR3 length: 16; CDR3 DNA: TGTGCCAGCAGTTACGAGGGCAAGGGTATATATCAGCCCCAGCATTTT; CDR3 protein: CASSYEGKGIYQPQHF
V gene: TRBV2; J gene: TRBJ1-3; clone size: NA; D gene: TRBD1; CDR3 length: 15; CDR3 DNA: TGTGCCAGCAGTTGGGACAGGGCTGCAGGAAACACCATATATTTT; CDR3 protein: CASSWDRAAGNTIYF
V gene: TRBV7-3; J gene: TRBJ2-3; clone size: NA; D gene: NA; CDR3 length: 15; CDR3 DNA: TGTGCCAGCAGCTTATCTGGGTTTAGCACAGATACGCAGTATTTT; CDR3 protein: CASSLSGFSTDTQYF
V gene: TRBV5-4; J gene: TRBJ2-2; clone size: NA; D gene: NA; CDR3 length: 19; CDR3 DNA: TGTGCCAGCAGCTTGTCCCGCGGAGGGGCATCGACTGGTGCCGGGGAGCTGTTTTTT; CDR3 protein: CASSLSRGGASTGAGELFF
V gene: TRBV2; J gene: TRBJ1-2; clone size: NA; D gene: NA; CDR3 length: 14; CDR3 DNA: TGTGCCAGCAGTGATTGGGGAGTTGATTTGGGCTACACCTTC; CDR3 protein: CASSDWGVDLGYTF
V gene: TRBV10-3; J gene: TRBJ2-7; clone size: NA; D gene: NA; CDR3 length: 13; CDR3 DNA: TGTGCCATCCAAGGACTAACCTCCTACGAGCAGTACTTC; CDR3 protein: CAIQGLTSYEQYF
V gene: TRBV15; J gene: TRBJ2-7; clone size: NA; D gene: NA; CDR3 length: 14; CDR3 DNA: TGTGCCACCAGCACCGGGGCCCGCTCCTACGAGCAGTACTTC; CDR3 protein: CATSTGARSYEQYF
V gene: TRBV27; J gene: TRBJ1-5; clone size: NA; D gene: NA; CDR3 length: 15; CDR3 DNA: TGTGCCAGCAGTTTAGAGGGGGGCAGCAATCAGCCCCAGCATTTT; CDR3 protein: CASSLEGGSNQPQHF
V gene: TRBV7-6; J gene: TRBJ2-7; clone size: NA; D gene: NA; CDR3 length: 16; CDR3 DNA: TGTGCCAGCAGTAATGGCGTGGTTGGGGGGCTTGCCGAGCAGTACTTC; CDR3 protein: CASSNGVVGGLAEQYF
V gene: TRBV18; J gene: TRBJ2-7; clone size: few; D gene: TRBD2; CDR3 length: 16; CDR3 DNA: TGTGCCAGCTCACCAGGGACTAGCTTGAGCTCCTACGAGCAGTACTTC; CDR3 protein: CASSPGTSLSSYEQYF
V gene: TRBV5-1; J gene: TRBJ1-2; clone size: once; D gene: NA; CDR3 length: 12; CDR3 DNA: TGCGCCAGCAGCCCAGGGGACTATGGCTACACCTTC; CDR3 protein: CASSPGDYGYTF
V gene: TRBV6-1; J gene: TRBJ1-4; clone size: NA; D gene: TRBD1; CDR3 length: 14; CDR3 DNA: TGTGCCAGCAGCCTAGGACAGGGGAGAGAAAAACTGTTTTTT; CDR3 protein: CASSLGQGREKLFF
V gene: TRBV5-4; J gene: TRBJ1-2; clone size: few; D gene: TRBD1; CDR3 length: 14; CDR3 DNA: TGTGCCAGCAGCTTGGGGGGGGACAGGTATGGCTACACCTTC; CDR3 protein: CASSLGGDRYGYTF
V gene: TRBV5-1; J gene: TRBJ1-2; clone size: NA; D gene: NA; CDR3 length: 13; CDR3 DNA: TGCGCCAGCAGCTTGGGACAAAACTATGGCTACACCTTC; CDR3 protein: CASSLGQNYGYTF
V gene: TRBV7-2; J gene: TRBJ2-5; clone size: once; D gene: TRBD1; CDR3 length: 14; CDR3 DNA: TGTGCCAGCAGCTTTTCGACAGGGTCAGAGACCCAGTACTTC; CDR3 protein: CASSFSTGSETQYF